This T cell receptor (beta chain) was profiled in a study of cytomegalovirus exposure and HLA in healthy donors. CDR3 length: 17 amino acids. The PCR was carried out with 60 Vbeta primers and 13 Jbeta primers. The assay was immunoSEQ multiplex PCR, and TCRdb's table has in-frame clones only and misses some. The profile shows about 220,000 clones, around 76% of them singletons. The genes are TRBV12-2 and TRBJ2-4; the DNA was not used to check the table's D call, TRBD2. TRBV12-2 has pseudogene status. Sequencing was performed on PBMCs. This clonotype was obtained from a man aged 18 to 35 in good health and CMV-seronegative. The CDR3: CASRLCPGTGVENIQYF. The CDR3 DNA sequence: TGTGCAAGTCGCTTATGCCCCGGGACGGGGGTAGAAAACATTCAGTACTTC.